The TCR beta chain under discussion was sequenced for a study of tumor and adjacent non-tumor tissue in lung cancer. Germline V CDR1 and CDR2: WSHSY, SAAADI. CDR3 length: 14 residues. As regards this clonotype: Because it lacks the conserved phenylalanine or tryptophan at the end, this CDR3 is likely a read error.

The library came from three nested PCR rounds adapted from ARM-PCR protocols. Via MiXCR, TCRdb re-called the multiplex PCR reads, giving one row per CDR3 protein. This sample yields 40,000 or so distinct CDR3 sequences, of which around three fifths are seen a single time; under 50% belongs to the top ten. This sample's RNA came from whole unsorted tissue. This non-tumor lung sample came from over 3 cm beyond the tumor edge. The J gene is TRBJ2-5, the V gene TRBV10-2; TRBD2 might be the D (7 bases). Sequencing was done on a sample of distant non-tumor lung tissue. This TCR was sampled from a middle-aged man with non-small cell lung cancer. In nucleotides, the CDR3 is TGCGTCACCGTGGGGGGGCAGACGCACGAGACCCAGTACCTC. Translation: CVTVGGQTHETQYL.